One sample yielded the 6 T cell receptor beta chains listed below, sequenced in a study of T cell repertoires in cytomegalovirus infection. MiXCR, applied by TCRdb to the reads, yields one record per CDR3 protein. The data contain some 320,000 distinct CDR3 sequences, over 7.5% of them singletons. Input material: PBMCs. The receptors were gathered from a human donor in good health (CMV status not recorded). Some clones in this sample may be carry-over from other donors' samples.

The chain is built from TRBV7-6 and TRBJ1-6, with 7 bases matching TRBD1. The V gene's germline CDR1 is SGHVS and CDR2 FNYEAQ. Unmatched junction bases numbered 5, after V lost 5 bases and J lost 7 bases. This CDR3 is built from 14 residues. The CDR3 region is CASSRGQQNSPLHF. In DNA, the CDR3 is TGTGCCAGCAGCCGGGGACAGCAGAATTCACCCCTCCACTTT.

This clonotype was recorded many times. The J gene is TRBJ1-2, the V gene TRBV7-9; D is perhaps TRBD1 (6 bases). Trimming removed 0 bases at V and 4 bases at J, with 15 bases between. The CDR3 extends over 16 amino acids. The germline V gene encodes CDR1 SEHNR and CDR2 FQNEAQ (reference sequence). CDR3 DNA sequence: TGTGCCAGCAGCTTAGCGGGATCAGACAGGACCTATGGCTACACCTTC. Residues: CASSLAGSDRTYGYTF.

The chain has TRBV7-9 and TRBJ1-5; 10 nucleotides align to TRBD1. Per germline, CDR1 SEHNR and CDR2 FQNEAQ (reference sequence). The CDR3 has 15 amino acids. V shed 6 bases and J 5 bases; nucleotides not matched to a gene: 7. The CDR3 sequence: CASSRGQGSHQPQHF. The CDR3 DNA reads as TGTGCCAGCAGTCGGGGACAGGGGTCCCATCAGCCCCAGCATTTT.

CDR3 in DNA: TGTGCCAGCCCCCGGGACAGGACTTTTGAGGAGCAGTTCTTC. Encoded protein: CASPRDRTFEEQFF. This chain connects TRBV2 to TRBJ2-1; 8 nucleotides agree with TRBD1. The CDR3 consists of 14 residues. Trimming removed 8 bases from V and 10 bases from J; junction bases left unmatched: 13. CDR1 is SNHLY, CDR2 FYNNEI, per germline.

This clonotype was seen many times. The rearrangement uses TRBV4-3 and TRBJ2-7; D is unresolved. The CDR3 is 15 amino acids. With 0 bases removed from V and 5 bases from J, the gap between germline ends came to 14 bases. Germline values: CDR1 LGHNA, CDR2 YSLEER. The chain's CDR3 is CASSQDGFSRDEQYF. The CDR3 nucleotides are TGCGCCAGCAGCCAAGATGGCTTTAGCCGCGACGAGCAGTACTTC.

This clonotype has more than one count but fewer than ten. This sequence joins TRBV7-2 and TRBJ2-7, with TRBD2 as a possible D gene (6 bases). The CDR3 spans 10 residues. Trimming took off 8 bases at V and 5 bases at J, with 7 bases between the two ends. Looked up from germline, CDR1 is SGHTA and CDR2 is FQGNSA. This CDR3 reads CASGGNEQYF. CDR3 sequence (DNA): TGTGCCAGCGGCGGGAACGAGCAGTACTTC.